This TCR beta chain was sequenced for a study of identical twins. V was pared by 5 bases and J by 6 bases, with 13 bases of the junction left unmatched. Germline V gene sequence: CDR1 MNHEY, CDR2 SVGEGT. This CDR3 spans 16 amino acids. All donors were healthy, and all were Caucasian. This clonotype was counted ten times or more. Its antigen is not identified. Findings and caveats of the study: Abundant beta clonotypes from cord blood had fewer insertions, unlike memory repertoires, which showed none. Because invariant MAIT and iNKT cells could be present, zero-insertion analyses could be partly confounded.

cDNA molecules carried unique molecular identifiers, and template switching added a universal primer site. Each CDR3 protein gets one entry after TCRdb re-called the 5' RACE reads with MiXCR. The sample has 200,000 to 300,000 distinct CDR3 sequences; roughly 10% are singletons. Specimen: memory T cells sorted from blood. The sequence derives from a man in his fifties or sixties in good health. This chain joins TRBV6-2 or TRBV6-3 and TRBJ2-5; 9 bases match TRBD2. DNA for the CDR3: TGTGCCAGCAGTCTAAACGTAGCGGGAGCACGAAAGACCCAGTACTTC. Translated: CASSLNVAGARKTQYF.